Each of the 28 T cell receptor beta chains below was sequenced from the same sample in a study of vaccination effects on CD4 cells after COVID-19. Following culture for about 11 days, CD4+ T cells were isolated. Participants received two doses of either the BNT162b2 or mRNA-1273 vaccine. Assay: immunoSEQ multiplex PCR; the TCRdb copy retains only in-frame clones and omits some. The sample gives about 73,000 clones, 65% to 80% of which show up once; 2% to 3% is in the top ten. Antigens of these TCRs are unknown. The sample was CD4+ T cells from PBMCs cultured without peptide, taken after COVID-19 vaccination. All receptors derive from a human donor who received a COVID-19 vaccine.

The CDR3 nucleotides are TGCGCCAGCAGAGGTAGCGTTCCGAGCACCGGGGAGCTGTTTTTT. It translates to CASRGSVPSTGELFF. The J gene is TRBJ2-2, the V gene TRBV5-1, with D perhaps TRBD2 (5 bases). Trimming took 5 bases from V and 4 from J, leaving 15 bases between them. This CDR3 contains 15 residues. Germline CDR1 SGHRS, CDR2 YFSETQ.

This chain uses TRBV27 with TRBJ1-5; a possible D gene is TRBD1 (5 bases). Germline V lookup: CDR1 MNHEY, CDR2 SMNVEV (reference sequence). This CDR3 has 14 residues. The ends were cut back, 5 bases at V and 7 bases at J, with 15 bases in the middle. In DNA form, the CDR3 reads TGTGCCAGCAGTCCCTGGGGGGGATTACAGCCCCAGCATTTT. Translating gives CASSPWGGLQPQHF.

The chain employs TRBV9 and TRBJ2-1; D might be TRBD2 (5 bases). The V and J ends lost 1 base and 2 bases respectively, with 10 bases between them. The CDR3 length is 15 residues. The germline V gene has CDR1 SGDLS and CDR2 YYNGEE. The DNA of the CDR3 is TGTGCCAGCAGCGTAACGGCCGGGGCCTACAATGAGCAGTTCTTC. This sequence encodes CASSVTAGAYNEQFF. Combining the CDR3 with reference TRBV9 and TRBJ2-1 gives the whole variable domain DSGVTQTPKHLITATGQRVTLRCSPRSGDLSVYWYQQSLDQGLQFLIQYYNGEERAKGNILERFSAQQFPDLHSELNLSSLELGDSALYFCASSVTAGAYNEQFFGPGTRLTVL.

The chain employs TRBV24-1 and TRBJ2-1, with D possibly being TRBD1 (6 bases). Germline CDR1 and CDR2: KGHDR and SFDVKD. Trimming left V 4 bases short and J 3 bases short, with 15 bases between. The CDR3 has 16 amino acids. The CDR3 here is CATSDPGQTYYNEQFF. Written as DNA, the CDR3 is TGTGCCACCAGTGACCCCGGACAGACCTACTACAATGAGCAGTTCTTC.

V gene TRBV6-5 combines with J gene TRBJ2-2; 8 nucleotides align to TRBD1. This CDR3 region has 15 residues. Germline CDR1 and CDR2: MNHEY and SVGAGI. The V segment lost 6 bases and the J segment 4 bases; nucleotides outside the gene matches: 7. CDR3 residues: CASSRDRGGTGELFF. Written as DNA, the CDR3 is TGTGCCAGCAGCCGAGACAGGGGTGGCACCGGGGAGCTGTTTTTT.

The V and J genes are TRBV7-9 and TRBJ1-2; no clear D gene. The CDR3 totals 12 residues. The V end was cut by 5 bases, the J end by 8 bases, with 12 bases between. Germline V gene data show CDR1 as SEHNR and CDR2 as FQNEAQ (reference sequence). The chain's CDR3 is CASSPTAGGYTF. CDR3 bases: TGTGCCAGCAGCCCAACGGCAGGCGGCTACACCTTC.

This clone was seen a single time. V gene TRBV2 combines with J gene TRBJ1-3, with D uncertain. V was trimmed by 2 bases and J by 0 bases, leaving 20 bases between them. The CDR3 is 19 residues long. The germline V gene has CDR1 SNHLY and CDR2 FYNNEI. CDR3 amino acids: CASSETPPGSLYSGNTIYF. The CDR3 DNA is TGTGCCAGCAGTGAAACTCCCCCGGGCAGCCTGTACTCTGGAAACACCATATATTTT.

The rearrangement uses TRBV2 and TRBJ1-1; D remains unclear. The germline V gene has CDR1 SNHLY and CDR2 FYNNEI. The V gene lost 7 bases and the J gene lost 3 bases, with 9 bases spanning the gap. The CDR3 spans 12 residues. This CDR3 is CASKGAYTEAFF. The CDR3 DNA reads as TGTGCCAGCAAGGGAGCCTACACTGAAGCTTTCTTT.

The J gene is TRBJ2-2, the V gene TRBV3-1 (or the pseudogene TRBV3-2), with D hard to call. The germline CDR1 and CDR2 sequences are LGHDT and YNNKEL (reference sequence). Trimming took off 1 base at V and 6 bases at J, with 3 bases between the two ends. The CDR3 is 12 residues long. The CDR3 reads CASSQGSGELFF. CDR3 bases: TGTGCCAGCAGCCAAGGTTCCGGGGAGCTGTTTTTT.

V is TRBV18 and J is TRBJ1-1; tentatively, D is TRBD1 (5 bases). Trimming shortened V by 2 bases and J by 0 bases, and 7 bases separated the two germline ends. Germline CDR1 and CDR2: KGHSH and LQKENI. CDR3 length: 14 residues. The CDR3 DNA sequence: TGTGCCAGCTCACCAAGACAGATGAACACTGAAGCTTTCTTT. Its translation: CASSPRQMNTEAFF.

The chain carries TRBV30 and TRBJ2-2; perhaps TRBD1 as D (5 bases). Trimming cost V 1 base and J 5 bases, with 14 bases left between them. CDR1 GTSNPN and CDR2 SVGIG come from the germline V gene (reference sequence). The CDR3 is 15 residues long. DNA of the CDR3: TGTGCCTGGAGTGCGGGTCAGGGAATAACCGGGGAGCTGTTTTTT. It specifies CAWSAGQGITGELFF.

The gene calls are TRBV28 and TRBJ2-7, with a weak D call TRBD1 (6 bases). V was clipped by 3 bases and J by 5 bases, with 17 bases between them. The CDR3 length is 15 residues. Germline loops: CDR1 MDHEN, CDR2 SYDVKM. CDR3 loop: CASSFGGPTSHEQYV. The CDR3 nucleotides are TGTGCCAGCAGTTTTGGGGGCCCTACTTCTCACGAGCAGTACGTC.

This chain uses TRBV30 with TRBJ2-1; D gene ambiguous. Trimming cost V 4 bases and J 0 bases, with 7 bases left between them. Germline V gives CDR1 GTSNPN, CDR2 SVGIG (reference sequence). The CDR3 is made up of 13 amino acids. CDR3 in amino acids: CAWTSNSYNEQFF. CDR3 nucleotide sequence: TGTGCCTGGACATCAAACTCCTACAATGAGCAGTTCTTC. The full variable domain, rest sourced from reference TRBV30 and TRBJ2-1, is SQTIHQWPATLVQPVGSPLSLECTVEGTSNPNLYWYRQAAGRGLQLLFYSVGIGQISSEVPQNLSASRPQDRQFILSSKKLLLSDSGFYLCAWTSNSYNEQFFGPGTRLTVL.

The chain combines TRBV5-1 with TRBJ1-6; a weak D match, TRBD1 (5 bases). Germline V gene sequence: CDR1 SGHRS, CDR2 YFSETQ. V was pared by 0 bases and J by 7 bases, with 11 bases between. There are 15 residues in the CDR3. For the CDR3, the DNA is TGCGCCAGCAGCTTGGACGCGGGGGTGAATTCACCCCTCCACTTT. Residues: CASSLDAGVNSPLHF.

The CDR3 nucleotides are TGCGCCAGCAGCCAGGGGACTAGCGGGTCCCGTTACAATGAGCAGTTCTTC. Translation gives CASSQGTSGSRYNEQFF. The gene calls are TRBV4-3 and TRBJ2-1; 12 nucleotides align to TRBD2. The germline V gene encodes CDR1 LGHNA and CDR2 YSLEER. V lost 3 bases to trimming and J lost 4 bases; unmatched junction nucleotides: 7. The CDR3 is 17 amino acids.

The rearrangement links TRBV5-8 to TRBJ1-2; 9 bases line up with TRBD1. The CDR3 covers 13 residues. The V gene's germline CDR1 is SGHTS and CDR2 YDEGEE. The V gene end was trimmed by 4 bases and the J gene end by 7 bases; junction bases not matched to a gene: 5. CDR3 sequence (DNA): TGTGCCAGCAGCCCGGGACAGGGAGCTGGCTACACCTTC. As protein: CASSPGQGAGYTF.

The rearrangement links TRBV6-5 to TRBJ1-6; no clear D. Germline loops: CDR1 MNHEY, CDR2 SVGAGI. The CDR3 contains 14 residues. Trimming pared 6 bases from V and 7 bases from J, leaving 13 bases between. This CDR3 is CASRYGERNSPLHF. Here the CDR3 DNA reads TGTGCCAGCAGGTACGGGGAGCGGAATTCACCCCTCCACTTT.

The J gene is TRBJ2-2, the V gene TRBV5-4; D unresolved. Germline assignment: CDR1 SGHNT and CDR2 YYREEE (reference sequence). CDR3 length: 12 residues. V was trimmed by 1 base and J by 3 bases, leaving 1 base between them. CDR3 sequence: CASSLYTGELFF. The DNA for the CDR3 is TGTGCCAGCAGCTTGTACACCGGGGAGCTGTTTTTT.

This chain uses TRBV12-3 or TRBV12-4 with TRBJ1-1, with D possibly being TRBD1 (5 bases). V was clipped by 6 bases and J by 3 bases, with 11 bases between them. The CDR3 is 13 amino acids. The CDR3 loop is CASSRGGYTEAFF. Here the CDR3 DNA reads TGTGCCAGCAGCCGGGGGGGATACACTGAAGCTTTCTTT.

This sequence joins TRBV2 and TRBJ1-2, with no clear D. Germline values: CDR1 SNHLY, CDR2 FYNNEI. This CDR3 has 13 amino acids. V shed 6 bases and J shed 3 bases, with 11 bases lying between them. CDR3 region: CASRDQHYYGYTF. The CDR3 DNA reads as TGTGCCAGCAGAGATCAGCATTACTATGGCTACACCTTC.

CDR3 region: CASSPGPADLRKLFF. The DNA of the CDR3 is TGCGCCAGCAGCCCTGGTCCTGCGGACTTAAGAAAACTGTTTTTT. The rearrangement joins TRBV5-1 to TRBJ1-4, with D uncertain. V shed 4 bases and J shed 10 bases, with 20 bases lying between them. The CDR3 is 15 residues long. CDR1 and CDR2 (germline): SGHRS, YFSETQ.

This chain connects TRBV7-8 to TRBJ1-2, with TRBD1 identical over 9 bases. Germline loops: CDR1 SGHVS, CDR2 FQNEAQ. This CDR3 comprises 15 residues. The trim removed 3 bases at V and 2 bases at J, leaving 4 bases unmatched. CDR3 in DNA: TGTGCCAGCAGCTTTACAGGGGGCGGGAACTATGGCTACACCTTC. Amino acids: CASSFTGGGNYGYTF.

The rearrangement uses TRBV18 and TRBJ2-5; tentative D call: TRBD2 (6 bases). The CDR3 sequence is 14 residues long. Germline V gene lookup returns CDR1 KGHSH and CDR2 LQKENI. V lost 6 bases to trimming and J lost 3 bases, with 14 bases between them. The chain's CDR3 is CASSPGAGKETQYF. Here the CDR3 DNA reads TGTGCCAGCTCCCCGGGAGCGGGTAAAGAGACCCAGTACTTC.

The V and J genes are TRBV12-3 or TRBV12-4 and TRBJ2-2; D possibly corresponds to TRBD1 (6 bases). V lost 8 bases to trimming and J lost 4 bases, with 11 bases between them. This CDR3 has 13 residues. CDR3 in DNA: TGTGCCAGCCGTGGCAGGGGCACCGGGGAGCTGTTTTTT. Its protein is CASRGRGTGELFF.

The rearrangement uses TRBV6-5 and TRBJ2-5; D uncertain. This CDR3 is built from 13 residues. Germline CDR1 and CDR2: MNHEY and SVGAGI. V was shortened by 5 bases and J by 7 bases, with 14 bases between the two germline ends. The CDR3 here is CASSPDPFRTQYF. DNA for the CDR3: TGTGCCAGCAGTCCCGACCCCTTCCGGACCCAGTACTTC.

The rearrangement links TRBV7-2 to TRBJ1-2; 8 positions agree with TRBD1. CDR1 and CDR2 (germline): SGHTA, FQGNSA. V shed 3 bases and J 6 bases; nucleotides not matched to a gene: 0. The CDR3 has 12 amino acids. In DNA form, the CDR3 reads TGTGCCAGCAGCTTGACAGGGGATGGCTACACCTTC. This gives the protein CASSLTGDGYTF.

The chain couples TRBV10-2 to TRBJ2-5; no definite D call. The V and J ends lost 8 bases and 2 bases respectively, with 9 bases between them. This CDR3 has 12 amino acids. Germline lookup yields CDR1 WSHSY and CDR2 SAAADI. The CDR3 nucleotides are TGCGCCAGCGCGGAACAGCAAGAGACCCAGTACTTC. Translation: CASAEQQETQYF.

The chain employs TRBV18 and TRBJ2-1; 9 bases fit TRBD2. This CDR3 spans 15 amino acids. CDR1 and CDR2 from the germline V gene are KGHSH and LQKENI. With V trimmed by 8 bases and J by 10 bases, 15 bases remained unmatched. In DNA form, the CDR3 reads TGTGCCAGCCACTGGCTAGCGGGGAGCCGAGGGGAGCAGTTCTTC. It codes for CASHWLAGSRGEQFF.